The rows below give T cell receptor beta chains drawn from one sample of a study of T cells in Graves' hyperthyroidism and ophthalmopathy. Via MiXCR, TCRdb re-called the multiplex PCR reads, giving one row per CDR3 protein. The table has 550,000 to 700,000 distinct CDR3 sequences, 14% to 15% seen once. What was sequenced was blood. The origin of the receptors is a woman aged 40-49 years with Graves' ophthalmopathy. Both conserved end residues are part of each CDR3. The D gene is left open where the match is weak. A row's size may be missing; if present it is once, few, many or a size class.

TGTGCCTGGAGTGTGTCCAGCTATGGCTACACCTTC CAWSVSSYGYTF TRBV30 . many TRBJ1-2
TGTGCCAGCAGCCGGCCGACAGGAGGTGGAAACACCATATATTTT CASSRPTGGGNTIYF TRBV9 . many TRBJ1-3
TGTGCCAGCAAGGACGGTAGCTCCTACGAGCAGTACTTC CASKDGSSYEQYF TRBV6-2/TRBV6-3 . . TRBJ2-7
TGTGCCAGCCACTCCCCAGGACAGGGGGAGACCCAGTACTTC CASHSPGQGETQYF TRBV6-5 TRBD1 many TRBJ2-5
TGCAGTGCCCCGGGGACAGGGTTCCACGAGCAGTACTTC CSAPGTGFHEQYF TRBV20-1 TRBD1 many TRBJ2-7
TGTGCCAGCAGCTTAACGGGAGGGCCGGGCACCGGGGAGCTGTTTTTT CASSLTGGPGTGELFF TRBV7-3 TRBD2 many TRBJ2-2
TGTGCCAGCAGCTTATTTGGGAAACAAGAGACCCAGTACTTC CASSLFGKQETQYF TRBV7-9 . few TRBJ2-5
TGTGCCAGCAGTGACGGACTAGCGAGCGGGGAGCTGTTTTTT CASSDGLASGELFF TRBV6-1 TRBD2 many TRBJ2-2
TGCAGTGCTAGTCCCAGCGGGAGGAACTCCTACGAGCAGTACTTC CSASPSGRNSYEQYF TRBV20-1 TRBD2 few TRBJ2-7
TGTGCCAGCAGTGAATGGACCTCCTCGGGGAAGACCCAGTACTTC CASSEWTSSGKTQYF TRBV6-1 . . TRBJ2-5
TGTGCCAGCAGCTTAGATGGTGCGTACTCCTACGAGCAGTACTTC CASSLDGAYSYEQYF TRBV11-3 . . TRBJ2-7
TGTGCCAGCAGTTACGGACGAAGTCCATCCTACGAGCAGTACTTC CASSYGRSPSYEQYF TRBV6-2/TRBV6-3 . many TRBJ2-7
TGTGCCAGCATTCCTCAGAGCGGAGACTACGAGCAGTACTTC CASIPQSGDYEQYF TRBV28 . many TRBJ2-7
TGTGCCAGCAGTTCCAGGGGGAGAGAGACCCAGTACTTC CASSSRGRETQYF TRBV28 TRBD1 many TRBJ2-5
TGTGCCACCAGCAGAGAAGTGGGCGGGAGCCACGAGCAGTACTTC CATSREVGGSHEQYF TRBV15 TRBD2 many TRBJ2-7